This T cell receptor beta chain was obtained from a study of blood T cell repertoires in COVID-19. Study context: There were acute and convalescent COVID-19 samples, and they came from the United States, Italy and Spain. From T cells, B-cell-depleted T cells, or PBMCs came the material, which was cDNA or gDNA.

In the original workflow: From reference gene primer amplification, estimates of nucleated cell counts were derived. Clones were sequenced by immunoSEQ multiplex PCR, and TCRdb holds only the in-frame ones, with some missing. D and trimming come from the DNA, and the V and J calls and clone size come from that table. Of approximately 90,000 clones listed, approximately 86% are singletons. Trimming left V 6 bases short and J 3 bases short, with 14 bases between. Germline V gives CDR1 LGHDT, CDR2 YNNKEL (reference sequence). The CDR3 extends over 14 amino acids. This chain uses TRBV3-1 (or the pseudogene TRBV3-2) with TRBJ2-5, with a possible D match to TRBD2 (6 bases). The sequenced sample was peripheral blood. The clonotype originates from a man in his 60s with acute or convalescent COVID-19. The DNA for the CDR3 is TGTGCCAGCAGTATGGGAGGCGACGAAGAGACCCAGTACTTC. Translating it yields CASSMGGDEETQYF.